The TCR beta chain under discussion was sequenced for a study of T cell repertoires in ileal Crohn's disease. Study overall: Median disease duration was about 8.2 years; roughly 35% smoked at surgery. Every patient was operated on for stricturing (approximately 60%) or penetrating (39%) complications. Whole-study findings and limits: Clonality above 26.8% at surgery always came with endoscopic recurrence. High-frequency clones were more common in sorted CD8 than CD4 cells.

Notes on this clone: Its matching antigen is unknown.

This CDR3 comprises 14 residues. CDR1 is LNHDA, CDR2 SQIVND, per germline (reference sequence). V lost 7 bases and J lost 4, with 16 bases in between. Sequencing was performed with immunoSEQ multiplex PCR; in TCRdb, only in-frame clones are kept and a portion is missing. In the table there are 9,500 to 15,000 clones, just over 75% of which are singletons. Sample: ileal tissue. This rearrangement joins TRBV19 to TRBJ2-5; the D is unclear. The sequence came from an adult with Crohn's disease. In DNA form, the CDR3 reads TGTGCCAGTATGGCTCCAGGCGCCGTAGAGACCCAGTACTTC. Translated, it gives CASMAPGAVETQYF.